Described below is a single T cell receptor beta chain sequence and its context. Assay: immunoSEQ multiplex PCR; the TCRdb copy retains only in-frame clones and omits some. This sample yields about 110,000 clones, of which 90% are seen a single time; roughly 0.35% belongs to the top ten. This sample was included in a study of Tregs in tolerant kidney transplant recipients. CDR3 length: 15 amino acids. Germline V lookup: CDR1 SEHNR, CDR2 FQNEAQ (reference sequence). Trimming took 4 bases from V and 1 from J; bases not matched to a gene: 6. The V call is TRBV7-9, the J call TRBJ1-1; 7 bases line up with TRBD1. The sequences come from CD4+ T cells from blood, collected before the transplant. This sequence was found in a human donor who received a combined kidney and bone marrow transplant. The CDR3 nucleotides are TGTGCCAGCAGCTCTTACAGGGGCAGGAACACTGAAGCTTTCTTT. It specifies CASSSYRGRNTEAFF.